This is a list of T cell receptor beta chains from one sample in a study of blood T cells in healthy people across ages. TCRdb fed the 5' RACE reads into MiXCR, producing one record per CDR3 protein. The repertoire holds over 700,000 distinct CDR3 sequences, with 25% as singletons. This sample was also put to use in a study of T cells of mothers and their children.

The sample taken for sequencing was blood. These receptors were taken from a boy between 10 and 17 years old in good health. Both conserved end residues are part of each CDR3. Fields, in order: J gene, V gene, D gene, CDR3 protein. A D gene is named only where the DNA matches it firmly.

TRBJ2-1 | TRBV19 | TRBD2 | CASGRTSGGSYNGQFF
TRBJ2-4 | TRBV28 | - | CASSSQGLAKNIQYF
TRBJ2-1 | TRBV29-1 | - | CSAPGGGSQFF
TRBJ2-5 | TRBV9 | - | CASSPAGSLQETQYF
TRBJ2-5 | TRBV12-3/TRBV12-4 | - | CASSFGGQQTQYF
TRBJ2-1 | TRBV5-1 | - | CASSFNRNNEQFF
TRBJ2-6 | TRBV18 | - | CASSPVGRGRAISGANVLTF
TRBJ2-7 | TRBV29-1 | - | CSAATVVVDEQYF
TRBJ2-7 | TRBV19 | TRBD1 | CASTGTEPYEQYF
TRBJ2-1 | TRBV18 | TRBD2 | CASSPGWTSGRANEQFF
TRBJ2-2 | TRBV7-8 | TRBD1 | CASSLGTGYAGELFF
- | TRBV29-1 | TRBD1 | CSVRQGVRGEQFF
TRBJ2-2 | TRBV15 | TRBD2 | CATSRLTSGGNTGELFF
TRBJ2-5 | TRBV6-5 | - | CASSYSGRPQETQYF
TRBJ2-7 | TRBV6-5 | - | CASSYEDTGPYEQYF
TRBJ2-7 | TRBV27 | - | CASSRLGAGADDEQYF
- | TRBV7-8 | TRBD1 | CASSLQGAHYEQYF
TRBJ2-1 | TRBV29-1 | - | CSVVRTANYNEQFF
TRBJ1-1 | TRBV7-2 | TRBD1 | CASSTWTGGTEAFF
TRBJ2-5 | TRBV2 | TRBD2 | CASRDIWGGETQYF
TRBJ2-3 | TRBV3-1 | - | CACSLTRTSTDTQYF
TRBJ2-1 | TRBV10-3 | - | CAISESSPHEQFF
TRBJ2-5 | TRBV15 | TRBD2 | CATQVGRETQYF
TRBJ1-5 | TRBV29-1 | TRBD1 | CSVAMTGNNQPQHF
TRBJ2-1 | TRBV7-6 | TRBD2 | CASSPTPRLAGNNEQFF
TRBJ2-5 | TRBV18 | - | CASSTDYLHGQYF
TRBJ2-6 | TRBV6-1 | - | CAGQKTSSGANVLTF
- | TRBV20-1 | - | CSARDDRFSYEQYF
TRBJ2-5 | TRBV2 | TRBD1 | CASSDPGQGAQETQYF
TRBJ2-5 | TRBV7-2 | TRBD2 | CASSLDPAGGQETQYF
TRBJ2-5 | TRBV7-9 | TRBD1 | CASSLGTGLEETQYF
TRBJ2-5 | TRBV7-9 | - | CASSSDGDQETQYF
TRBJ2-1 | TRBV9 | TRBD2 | CASSVALAGQEYEQFF
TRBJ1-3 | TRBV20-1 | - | CSAREFLSGNTIYF
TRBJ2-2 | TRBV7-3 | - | CASSPTSGGELFF
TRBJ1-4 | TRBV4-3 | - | CASSQGGVPNEKLFF
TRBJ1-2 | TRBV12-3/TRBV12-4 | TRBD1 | CASSDRGTGDGYTF
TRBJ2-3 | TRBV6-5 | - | CASSSLGTILGTDTQYF
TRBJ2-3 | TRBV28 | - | CASSWTGTDTQYF
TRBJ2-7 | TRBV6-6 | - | CASGGHSYEQYF
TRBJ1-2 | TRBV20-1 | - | CSARDSSYGYTF
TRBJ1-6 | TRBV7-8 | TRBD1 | CASSLDATGGFYNSPLHF
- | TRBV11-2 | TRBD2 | CASSLAGLESNEQFF
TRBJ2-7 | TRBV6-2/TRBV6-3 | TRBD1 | CASTGPGTGSEQYF
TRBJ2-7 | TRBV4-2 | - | CASSQVLGQTFEQYF
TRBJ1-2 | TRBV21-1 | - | CASSNQGSISGYTF
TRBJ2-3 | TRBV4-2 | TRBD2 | CASSQDLGGGVSDTQYF
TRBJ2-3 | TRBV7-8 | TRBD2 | CASSLPTSGTTDTQYF
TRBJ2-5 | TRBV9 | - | CASSEGPGLLIQETQYF
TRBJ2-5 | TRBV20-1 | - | CSARQETQYF
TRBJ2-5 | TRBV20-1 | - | CSARRGSEETQYF
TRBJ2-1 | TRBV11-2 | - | CASRGGVPSSYNEQFF
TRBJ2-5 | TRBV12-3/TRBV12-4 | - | CASSTGPWETQYF
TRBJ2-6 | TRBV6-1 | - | CASSPRGETGANVLTF
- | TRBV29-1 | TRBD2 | CSAGLAGDNEQFF
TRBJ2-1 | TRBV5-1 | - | CASNKELRDEQFF
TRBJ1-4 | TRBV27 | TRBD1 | CASRQGQGFDEKLFF
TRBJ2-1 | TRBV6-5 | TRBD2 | CASSYSTGTGGQQFF
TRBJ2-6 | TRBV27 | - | CASNSVSGRFSGANVLTF